This T cell receptor beta chain was retrieved from a study of T cells after yellow fever vaccination. TCRdb reanalysed the 5' RACE reads using MiXCR and keeps one entry per CDR3 protein. This sample yields about 330,000 distinct CDR3 sequences, of which 6.8% are seen a single time; 18% belongs to the top ten. Germline CDR1 is LGHNA and CDR2 is YSLEER. This CDR3 has 15 amino acids. With 0 bases clipped from V and 2 bases from J, the junction kept 3 bases outside the gene matches. Ten or more counts support this clonotype. V gene TRBV4-3 combines with J gene TRBJ2-5, with TRBD2 identical over 7 bases. Specimen: PBMCs, collected roughly 47 days after the first yellow fever vaccination. This TCR derives from a man younger than 35 who received the YFV17D yellow fever vaccine. CDR3: CASSQDGGGQETQYF. Here the CDR3 DNA reads TGCGCCAGCAGCCAAGATGGCGGGGGTCAAGAGACCCAGTACTTC.